The rows below give T cell receptor beta chains drawn from one sample of a study of spatial heterogeneity in lung cancer. TCRdb re-called the 5' RACE reads with MiXCR, one entry per CDR3 protein. The repertoire holds more than 9,500 distinct CDR3 sequences, with around 23% as singletons. The sequenced sample was PBMCs, obtained at follow-up. These receptors originate from a female donor with early-stage non-small cell lung cancer. CDR3s include the opening cysteine and the closing phenylalanine or tryptophan. D genes are given only for firm matches. A clone size is listed for some rows: how often the clone was seen (once, few, many), or a class if it is expanded.

j_gene	abundance	d_gene	v_gene	CDR3nt	CDR3aa
TRBJ2-7	medium-sized	NA	TRBV15	TGTGCCACCAGCAGAGCCGGGACTTACTCCTACGAGCAGTACTTC	CATSRAGTYSYEQYF
TRBJ2-3	NA	TRBD2	TRBV2	TGTGCCAGCGTGTACATAGCGGGAGGTGGCACAGATACGCAGTATTTT	CASVYIAGGGTDTQYF
TRBJ2-3	NA	NA	TRBV9	TGTGCCAGCAGCGTAGTGGGAGATACGCAGTATTTT	CASSVVGDTQYF
TRBJ1-2	medium-sized	TRBD1	TRBV28	TGTGCCAGCAGCCAAGGGACAGCGGTCCTTAACTATGGCTACACCTTC	CASSQGTAVLNYGYTF
TRBJ2-7	once	NA	TRBV3-1	TGTGCCAGCAGCCAAGGTTTACAGTCCTACGAGCAGTACTTC	CASSQGLQSYEQYF
TRBJ2-2	NA	NA	TRBV29-1	TGCAGCGTTGAGGTGGGGATGGGTGCCGGGGAGCTGTTTTTT	CSVEVGMGAGELFF
TRBJ2-1	NA	NA	TRBV3-1	TGTGCCAGCAGCCAAGGGGATAGCTCCTACAATGAGCAGTTCTTC	CASSQGDSSYNEQFF
TRBJ2-2	few	TRBD2	TRBV5-1	TGCGCCAGCAGCTTGGTCTCCGGCGGGGGCACCGGGGAGCTGTTTTTT	CASSLVSGGGTGELFF
TRBJ2-7	NA	NA	TRBV29-1	TGTAGCGTCGCCGGTGGATCAGGGGACAGCGGGGGACTCTACGAGCAGTACTTC	CSVAGGSGDSGGLYEQYF
TRBJ2-1	few	TRBD2	TRBV3-1	TGTGCCAGCAGCCAAGATTTGCGGGAGTACAATGAGCAGTTCTTC	CASSQDLREYNEQFF
TRBJ1-5	few	NA	TRBV28	TGTGCCAGCAGTTTATCAATGGGGCAGCGGGGTCAGCCCCAGCATTTT	CASSLSMGQRGQPQHF
TRBJ2-3	NA	NA	TRBV29-1	TGCAGCGTCCGGTACAGGGTCCCAGATACGCAGTATTTT	CSVRYRVPDTQYF
TRBJ2-4	NA	NA	TRBV28	TGTGCCATCTCAGAGGGGGCCAAAAACATTCAGTACTTC	CAISEGAKNIQYF
TRBJ2-7	NA	TRBD1	TRBV5-6	TGTGCCAGCAGCTCCCGGGACAGCACCTACGAGCAGTACTTC	CASSSRDSTYEQYF
TRBJ1-2	few	NA	TRBV7-9	TGTGCCAGCAGCCCCCGTGAGGGGCGCCTTAACTATGGCTACACCTTC	CASSPREGRLNYGYTF
TRBJ1-1	NA	TRBD1	TRBV29-1	TGCAGCGTGGACAGGGAGAACACTGAAGCTTTCTTT	CSVDRENTEAFF
TRBJ1-6	few	NA	TRBV7-2	TGTGCCAGCAGCTTAGGAGCAAATTCACCCCTCCACTTT	CASSLGANSPLHF
TRBJ1-1	few	NA	TRBV20-1	TGCAGTGCTAGCTTCAACACTGAAGCTTTCTTT	CSASFNTEAFF
TRBJ2-5	NA	NA	TRBV5-1	TGCGCCAGCAGATCTAGCGCCGGATTTGGCCAAGAGACCCAGTACTTC	CASRSSAGFGQETQYF
TRBJ2-5	few	TRBD2	TRBV12-3/TRBV12-4	TGTGCCAGCAGCCCCTCTAGCGGTCAAGAGACCCAGTACTTC	CASSPSSGQETQYF
TRBJ2-7	few	NA	TRBV2	TGTGCCAGCAGTATCGGGCCTCCCTCCTACGAGCAGTACTTC	CASSIGPPSYEQYF
TRBJ1-1	few	NA	TRBV7-3	TGTGCCAGCAGCCCACGGCAGGGTGCCGACACTGAAGCTTTCTTT	CASSPRQGADTEAFF
TRBJ2-7	NA	TRBD1	TRBV7-9	TGTGCCAGCAGCTTGACAGGGGTCACCGACGAGCAGTACTTC	CASSLTGVTDEQYF
TRBJ1-1	few	NA	TRBV7-8	TGTGCCAGCAGCCCCGCCGTGTACACGGTGAACACTGAAGCTTTCTTT	CASSPAVYTVNTEAFF
TRBJ1-1	NA	NA	TRBV19	TGTGCCAGTAGTGGGTTAGCGAAAGGCACTGAAGCTTTCTTT	CASSGLAKGTEAFF
TRBJ2-5	NA	NA	TRBV28	TGTGCCAGCAGGGCCGGGGAGACCCAGTACTTC	CASRAGETQYF
TRBJ2-6	NA	TRBD1	TRBV4-1	TGCGCCAGCAGCCAAGGGAGGACAGGAGGACTTTTCTCTGGGGCCAACGTCCTGACTTTC	CASSQGRTGGLFSGANVLTF
TRBJ2-5	few	NA	TRBV3-1	TGTGCCAGCAGATTTCAGGGTGCGGAGACCCAGTACTTC	CASRFQGAETQYF
TRBJ2-2	medium-sized	NA	TRBV18	TGTGCCAGCTCACCAGTCCGAGTGGACACCGGGGAGCTGTTTTTT	CASSPVRVDTGELFF
TRBJ1-2	NA	NA	TRBV4-1	TGCGCCAGCAGCCAAACTTTTAAGGGTGGATCTGGCTACACCTTC	CASSQTFKGGSGYTF
TRBJ2-1	few	NA	TRBV4-2	TGTGCCAGCAGCCAATCCGCTAGCCGGGGAGGACACAATGAGCAGTTCTTC	CASSQSASRGGHNEQFF
TRBJ2-7	NA	TRBD2	TRBV28	TGTGCCAGCAGACGTAGCGGGGGATCCTACGAGCAGTACTTC	CASRRSGGSYEQYF
TRBJ1-3	few	NA	TRBV7-9	TGTGCCAGCAGCTTTAGCACCTCTGGAAACACCATATATTTT	CASSFSTSGNTIYF
TRBJ2-3	few	NA	TRBV5-1	TGCGCCAGCAGCTCCACCCCTCAAAGCACAGATACGCAGTATTTT	CASSSTPQSTDTQYF
TRBJ2-7	NA	TRBD2	TRBV18	TGTGCCAGCTCACCATTTGGGACTACTCCGCTAGAGCAGTACTTC	CASSPFGTTPLEQYF
TRBJ2-3	few	NA	TRBV5-6	TGTGCCAGCAGCCCGCTTAGCGGAAGCACAGATACGCAGTATTTT	CASSPLSGSTDTQYF
TRBJ2-1	medium-sized	TRBD1	TRBV18	TGTGCCAGCTCACCAGAGGACAGGGATGACAATGAGCAGTTCTTC	CASSPEDRDDNEQFF
TRBJ2-1	medium-sized	NA	TRBV2	TGTGCCAGCAGGTATTTCCGGGACCACCTTTACAATGAGCAGTTCTTC	CASRYFRDHLYNEQFF
TRBJ2-5	few	TRBD1	TRBV11-2	TGTGCCAGCACTATAGACAGGGGATTCCAAGAGACCCAGTACTTC	CASTIDRGFQETQYF
TRBJ2-1	few	NA	TRBV7-9	TGTGCCAGCAGCTCCACCCTACGAGAGACCGAGCAGTTCTTC	CASSSTLRETEQFF
TRBJ2-1	medium-sized	TRBD1	TRBV19	TGTGCCAGTAGTGTACAAGCCGGGACAGCAAATGAGCAGTTCTTC	CASSVQAGTANEQFF
TRBJ2-5	NA	NA	TRBV3-1	TGTGCCAGCAGCCCCTTGACAGAGACCCAGTACTTC	CASSPLTETQYF
TRBJ2-1	NA	NA	TRBV20-1	TGCAGTGCTGCCCGGGTGGCCTCCTACAATGAGCAGTTCTTC	CSAARVASYNEQFF